Here is one TCR beta chain with its context. The data originate from a study of T-cell reconstitution after alpha-beta-depleted transplantation in children. The TCRbeta library incorporated unique molecular identifiers. TCRdb itself ran the PCR reads through MiXCR, one entry per CDR3 protein. The sample yields 670,000 or so distinct CDR3 sequences, roughly 13% seen once. With 6 bases removed from V and 0 bases from J, the gap between germline ends came to 15 bases. CDR1 is SGHAT and CDR2 is FQNNGV in the germline V gene. The CDR3 is made up of 16 amino acids. This chain uses TRBV11-2 with TRBJ2-1; D remains unclear. The sequencing used PBMCs, collected before TCRalphabeta/CD19-depleted stem cell transplant. The sequence derives from a girl aged 2 to 10 with congenital amegakaryocytic thrombocytopenia, due to receive a stem cell transplant. In DNA, the CDR3 is TGTGCCAGCAGTCCTATAGAGCGACCCTCCTACAATGAGCAGTTCTTC. Amino acids: CASSPIERPSYNEQFF.